Shown below are 14 T cell receptor beta chains from a single sample sequenced in a study of T cells after yellow fever vaccination. TCRdb processed the 5' RACE reads anew with MiXCR; each CDR3 protein has one entry. The table shows 500,000 to 650,000 distinct CDR3 sequences, with approximately 12% occurring only once. Sequencing was performed on PBMCs, taken on the day of the yellow fever booster vaccination. The receptor source for this set is a man aged 30 to 45 who received the YFV17D yellow fever vaccine.

This clonotype was found many times. The chain is built from TRBV12-3 or TRBV12-4 and TRBJ1-6; the D is unclear. This CDR3 has 13 residues. V shed 0 bases and J shed 7 bases, with 4 bases lying between them. CDR3 in amino acids: CASSLAINSPLHF. The CDR3 DNA follows: TGTGCCAGCAGTTTAGCTATAAATTCACCCCTCCACTTT.

A few counts support this clonotype. The rearrangement uses TRBV6-2 or TRBV6-3 and TRBJ2-1, with 9 bases aligning to TRBD2. Trimming at V came to 0 bases and at J to 10 bases, leaving 1 base not matched to a gene. This CDR3 region has 13 residues. Germline-derived CDR1 and CDR2 are MNHEY and SVGEGT. CDR3 bases: TGTGCCAGCAGTTACTCGCGGGAGGGGGAGCAGTTCTTC. The encoded protein is CASSYSREGEQFF.

This clonotype has more than one count but fewer than ten. The rearrangement links TRBV5-1 to TRBJ1-5, with 9 bases aligning to TRBD1. The ends lost 7 bases at V and 0 bases at J; junction bases unmatched: 5. This CDR3 is 15 amino acids long. Germline CDR1 reads SGHRS; CDR2 reads YFSETQ. CDR3 sequence (DNA): TGCGCCAGCTCCTACAGGGGGCTTAGCAATCAGCCCCAGCATTTT. Protein product: CASSYRGLSNQPQHF.

This clonotype was found a few times. The chain carries TRBV3-1 and TRBJ2-5; D remains ambiguous. This CDR3 is 15 amino acids long. Germline V gives CDR1 LGHDT, CDR2 YNNKEL (reference sequence). V was cut by 11 bases and J by 3 bases, with 22 bases left in between. The chain's CDR3 is CASTQPTGLKETQYF. The CDR3 DNA follows: TGTGCCTCCACCCAACCCACCGGGCTGAAAGAGACCCAGTACTTC.

The DNA for the CDR3 is TGTGCCAGTAACCCTCGACTGGGCGTTACAGATACGCAGTATTTT. Translated, it gives CASNPRLGVTDTQYF. The chain employs TRBV19 and TRBJ2-3; D remains ambiguous. The V end lost 7 bases, the J end lost 3 bases, and 17 bases lay between the germline ends. The CDR3 loop spans 15 amino acids. CDR1 and CDR2 from the germline V gene are LNHDA and SQIVND (reference sequence).

The chain has TRBV20-1 and TRBJ2-7, with D perhaps matching TRBD2 (5 bases). CDR3 size: 12 residues. CDR1 is DFQATT and CDR2 is SNEGSKA in the germline V gene (reference sequence). V dropped 6 bases and J dropped 2 bases, with 11 bases sitting between them. The CDR3 loop is CSADSRTYEQYF. The CDR3 nucleotides are TGCAGTGCGGACTCGCGGACCTACGAGCAGTACTTC.

V usage is TRBV5-1 and J usage is TRBJ2-1; 14 nucleotides line up with TRBD2. This CDR3 is 20 amino acids long. J gave up 0 bases and V 2 bases, and 10 bases lay outside the gene matches. CDR1 is SGHRS and CDR2 is YFSETQ in the germline V gene. CDR3 DNA: TGCGCCAGCAGCTTCGGACTAGCGGGAGGTAGAGCCTCCTCCTACAATGAGCAGTTCTTC. Protein product: CASSFGLAGGRASSYNEQFF.

This clonotype was detected a few times. The gene calls are TRBV28 and TRBJ1-4; the D is unclear. This CDR3 has 13 amino acids. CDR1 is MDHEN, CDR2 SYDVKM, per germline. The V end was cut by 5 bases, the J end by 10 bases, with 14 bases between. CDR3 residues: CASSNPMTGKLFF. The CDR3 nucleotides read TGTGCCAGCAGTAACCCGATGACGGGAAAACTGTTTTTT.

The rearrangement joins TRBV18 to TRBJ2-7; no definite D call. The CDR3 has 12 residues. Germline-derived CDR1 and CDR2 are KGHSH and LQKENI. Trimming cost V 6 bases and J 1 base, with 7 bases left between them. CDR3 in DNA: TGTGCCAGCTCCCCCTGGTCCTACGAGCAGTACTTC. It is translated as CASSPWSYEQYF. Full variable domain (missing parts from reference TRBV18 and TRBJ2-7): NAGVMQNPRHLVRRRGQEARLRCSPMKGHSHVYWYRQLPEEGLKFMVYLQKENIIDESGMPKERFSAEFPKEGPSILRIQQVVRGDSAAYFCASSPWSYEQYFGPGTRLTVT.

The genes are TRBV2 and TRBJ2-1; weak D call: TRBD2 (6 bases). Germline CDR1 is SNHLY and CDR2 is FYNNEI. The length of the CDR3 is 14 residues. V was shortened by 3 bases and J by 8 bases, with 14 bases between the two germline ends. The CDR3 region has the DNA TGTGCCAGCAGTGAGGTCGGAGGGATGGATGAGCAGTTCTTC. Translating gives CASSEVGGMDEQFF.

The J gene is TRBJ2-6, the V gene TRBV6-5; D uncertain. This CDR3 contains 13 residues. The V end was cut by 6 bases, the J end by 5 bases, with 8 bases between. Germline V CDR1 and CDR2: MNHEY, SVGAGI. The CDR3 region has the DNA TGTGCCAGCAGCTCCTCGCGGGCCAACGTCCTGACTTTC. Amino acid sequence: CASSSSRANVLTF.

This clonotype has more than one count but fewer than ten. This chain links TRBV5-8 with TRBJ1-1; 8 bases are a match to TRBD1. Germline assignment: CDR1 SGHTS and CDR2 YDEGEE. This CDR3 has 17 amino acids. V was pared by 0 bases and J by 5 bases, with 12 bases of the junction left unmatched. CDR3 bases: TGTGCCAGCAGCTTGGGTGATTCAGGGGGCCTACGGACTGAAGCTTTCTTT. This encodes CASSLGDSGGLRTEAFF. Drawing the rest from reference TRBV5-8 and TRBJ1-1, the complete variable domain is EAGVTQSPTHLIKTRGQQATLRCSPISGHTSVYWYQQALGLGLQFLLWYDEGEERNRGNFPPRFSGRQFPNYSSELNVNALELEDSALYLCASSLGDSGGLRTEAFFGQGTRLTVV.

The sample holds many counts of this clonotype. The chain is built from TRBV10-2 and TRBJ2-1; TRBD2 matches at 7 bases. The ends lost 6 bases at V and 7 bases at J; junction bases unmatched: 6. Germline V gives CDR1 WSHSY, CDR2 SAAADI. The CDR3 is 13 residues long. CDR3 DNA: TGCGCCAGCAGGAGCGGGAATAGGAATGAGCAGTTCTTC. Residues: CASRSGNRNEQFF.

Only a few counts were recorded for this clonotype. V and J are TRBV9 and TRBJ2-1; D assignment may be TRBD1 or TRBD2 (5 bases each). This CDR3 is built from 17 residues. V was cut by 4 bases and J by 7 bases, with 24 bases left in between. Germline V lookup: CDR1 SGDLS, CDR2 YYNGEE. For the CDR3, the DNA is TGTGCCAGCAGCTCCCACTACCGGGACCACCAGAGGAATGAGCAGTTCTTC. It codes for CASSSHYRDHQRNEQFF. Using reference TRBV9 and TRBJ2-1 for the parts outside the CDR3, the full variable domain is DSGVTQTPKHLITATGQRVTLRCSPRSGDLSVYWYQQSLDQGLQFLIQYYNGEERAKGNILERFSAQQFPDLHSELNLSSLELGDSALYFCASSSHYRDHQRNEQFFGPGTRLTVL.